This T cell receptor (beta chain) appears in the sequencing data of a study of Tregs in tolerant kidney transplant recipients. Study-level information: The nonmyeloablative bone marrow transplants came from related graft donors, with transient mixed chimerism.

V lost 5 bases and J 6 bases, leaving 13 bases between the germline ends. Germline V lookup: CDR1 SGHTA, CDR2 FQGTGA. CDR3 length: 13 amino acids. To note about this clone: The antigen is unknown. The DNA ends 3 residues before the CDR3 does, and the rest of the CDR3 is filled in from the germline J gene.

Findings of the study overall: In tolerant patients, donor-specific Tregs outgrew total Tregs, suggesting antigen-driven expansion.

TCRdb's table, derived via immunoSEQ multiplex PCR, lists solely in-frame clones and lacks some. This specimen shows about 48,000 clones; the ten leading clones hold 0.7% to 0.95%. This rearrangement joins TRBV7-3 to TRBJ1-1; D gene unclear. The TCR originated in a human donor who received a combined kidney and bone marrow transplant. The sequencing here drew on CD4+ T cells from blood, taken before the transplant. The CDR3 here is CASSRSGIAEAFF. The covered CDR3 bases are TGTGCCAGCAGCCGATCGGGGATCGCTGAA.